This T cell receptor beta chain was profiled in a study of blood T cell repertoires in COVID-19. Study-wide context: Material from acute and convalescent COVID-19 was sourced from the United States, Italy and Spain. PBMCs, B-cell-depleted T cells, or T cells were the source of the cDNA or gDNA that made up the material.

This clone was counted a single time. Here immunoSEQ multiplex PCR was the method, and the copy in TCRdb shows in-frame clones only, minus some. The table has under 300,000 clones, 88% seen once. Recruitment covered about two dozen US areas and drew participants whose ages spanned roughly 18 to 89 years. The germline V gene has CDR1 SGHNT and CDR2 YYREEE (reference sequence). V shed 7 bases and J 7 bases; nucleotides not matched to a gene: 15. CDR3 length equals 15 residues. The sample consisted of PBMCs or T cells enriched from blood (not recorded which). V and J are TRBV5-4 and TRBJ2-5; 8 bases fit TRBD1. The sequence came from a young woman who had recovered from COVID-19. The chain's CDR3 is CASSKSGGGLGTQYF. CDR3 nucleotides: TGTGCCAGCTCAAAATCAGGGGGCGGTCTTGGGACCCAGTACTTC.